Below, 12 T cell receptor beta chains from the same sample are listed, as sequenced in a study of blood T cell repertoires in COVID-19. Profiled with immunoSEQ multiplex PCR; TCRdb holds only in-frame clones, not every one. The data show over 350,000 clones, 75% to 90% seen once. Sequencing was carried out using peripheral blood. Source of these receptors: a woman in her thirties with active or convalescent COVID-19.

This clone was counted a few times. The V gene is TRBV7-9, the J gene TRBJ1-4, with D unclear. The CDR3 runs 18 residues. Trimming shortened V by 1 base and J by 0 bases, and 15 bases separated the two germline ends. CDR1 and CDR2 (germline): SEHNR, FQNEAQ (reference sequence). CDR3 sequence: CASSLEIGPSATNEKLFF. The CDR3 region has the DNA TGTGCCAGCAGCTTAGAAATAGGCCCTAGTGCAACTAATGAAAAACTGTTTTTT.

This clone was seen more than once but under ten times. The V gene is TRBV19, the J gene TRBJ2-1; D might be TRBD2 (5 bases). V was trimmed by 2 bases and J by 0 bases, leaving 11 bases between them. Germline V CDR1 and CDR2: LNHDA, SQIVND (reference sequence). The CDR3 extends over 16 amino acids. The CDR3 is CASSIKRRSSYNEQFF. The CDR3 nucleotides are TGTGCCAGTAGTATAAAGCGGCGGAGCTCCTACAATGAGCAGTTCTTC.

V and J are TRBV6-5 and TRBJ2-3, with TRBD2 matching 9 bases. With 1 base clipped from V and 6 bases from J, the junction kept 5 bases outside the gene matches. CDR1 is MNHEY and CDR2 is SVGAGI in the germline V gene. The CDR3 sequence is 15 residues long. CDR3 sequence (DNA): TGTGCCAGCAGTTACTATAGCGGGAGCGTGGATACGCAGTATTTT. As protein: CASSYYSGSVDTQYF.

This chain joins TRBV6-5 and TRBJ1-1; 10 nucleotides agree with TRBD1. The germline gives CDR1 MNHEY, CDR2 SVGAGI. V shed 4 bases, J shed 0 bases, and the junction held 5 bases outside the gene matches. The CDR3 sequence is 16 residues long. CDR3 in DNA: TGTGCCAGCAGTTCGGGACAGGGGCCTATGAACACTGAAGCTTTCTTT. This codes for CASSSGQGPMNTEAFF.

This chain connects TRBV19 to TRBJ2-7; 7 bases are a match to TRBD1. There are 15 residues in the CDR3. Germline assignment: CDR1 LNHDA and CDR2 SQIVND (reference sequence). The V segment lost 3 bases and the J segment 7 bases; nucleotides outside the gene matches: 12. In DNA form, the CDR3 reads TGTGCCAGTAGTATTAAGTATCCAGGGGGTGATGAGCAGTACTTC. It encodes CASSIKYPGGDEQYF.

The chain couples TRBV2 to TRBJ2-7; D remains ambiguous. The CDR3 length is 15 residues. Trimming took off 7 bases at V and 3 bases at J, with 19 bases between the two ends. CDR1 is SNHLY and CDR2 is FYNNEI in the germline V gene. CDR3 sequence reads: CASNLGSRSNYEQYF. As DNA, the CDR3 is TGTGCCAGCAACCTAGGTTCTCGATCCAACTACGAGCAGTACTTC.

The V call is TRBV7-9, the J call TRBJ2-5; D uncertain. CDR1 and CDR2 from the germline V gene are SEHNR and FQNEAQ (reference sequence). V lost 5 bases, J lost 5 bases, and 9 bases lay in between. The CDR3 sequence is 12 residues long. CDR3 amino acids: CASSQDWETQYF. DNA for the CDR3: TGTGCCAGCAGCCAAGACTGGGAGACCCAGTACTTC.

This clone was picked up one time. This chain connects TRBV20-1 to TRBJ2-1, with unresolved D. Trimming removed 4 bases at V and 9 bases at J, with 4 bases between. Per germline, CDR1 DFQATT and CDR2 SNEGSKA (reference sequence). This CDR3 is built from 9 residues. The CDR3 region is CSATIEQFF. In nucleotides, the CDR3 is TGCAGTGCTACTATTGAGCAGTTCTTC.

V and J are TRBV4-1 and TRBJ1-3; 8 bases match TRBD1. This CDR3 is built from 16 residues. CDR1 is MGHRA and CDR2 is YSYEKL in the germline V gene. The V and J ends lost 2 bases and 2 bases, in that order; junction bases with no gene match: 5. The chain's CDR3 is CASSQQGAITGNTIYF. The CDR3 nucleotides read TGCGCCAGCAGCCAACAGGGGGCGATCACTGGAAACACCATATATTTT.

The sample holds one count of this clone. This rearrangement joins TRBV27 to TRBJ2-1, with D tentatively TRBD2 (5 bases). The CDR3 consists of 15 residues. V was trimmed by 6 bases and J by 9 bases, leaving 21 bases between them. The V gene's germline CDR1 is MNHEY and CDR2 SMNVEV (reference sequence). CDR3 bases: TGTGCCAGCAGGGGCGACTTCCCCACCGGGGTTGAGCAGTTCTTC. Its translation: CASRGDFPTGVEQFF.

The V gene is TRBV11-2, the J gene TRBJ1-1; no definite D call. V lost 1 base and J 4 bases, leaving 10 bases between the germline ends. In germline, CDR1 is SGHAT, CDR2 FQNNGV. CDR3 length: 14 residues. The CDR3 here is CASSLAPSGTEAFF. CDR3 coding DNA: TGTGCCAGCAGCTTAGCCCCCAGTGGCACTGAAGCTTTCTTT.

This clone appeared a single time. The chain is built from TRBV19 and TRBJ1-2, with D perhaps TRBD1 (5 bases). V was cut by 2 bases and J by 7 bases, with 14 bases left in between. This CDR3 is built from 14 residues. The germline V gene encodes CDR1 LNHDA and CDR2 SQIVND (reference sequence). The CDR3 here is CASSISPRDGGYTF. DNA of the CDR3: TGTGCCAGTAGTATATCCCCCAGGGATGGTGGCTACACCTTC.